The rows below give T cell receptor beta chains drawn from one sample of a study of blood T cell repertoires in COVID-19. Some clones are missing from TCRdb's copy, which holds only in-frame ones; the method was immunoSEQ multiplex PCR. The sample has some 150,000 clones; about 89% are singletons. Sample: peripheral blood. The receptors stem from a man between 45 and 60 years old with acute or convalescent COVID-19. The CDR3 runs from the conserved cysteine through the conserved F or W. A D gene is named only where the DNA matches it firmly. Rows give clone size only sometimes, using once, few, many, or a class for an expanded clone.

CDR3 DNA: TGTGCCACCAGTGACACGGGACAGGGGAGGGGGGTGTACTTC
CDR3 protein: CATSDTGQGRGVYF
clone size: -
J gene: TRBJ2-4
V gene: TRBV24-1
D gene: TRBD1
CDR3 length: 14

CDR3 DNA: TGTGCCAGCAGCCTCCGGGGAGGCGCTGAAGCTTTCTTT
CDR3 protein: CASSLRGGAEAFF
clone size: -
J gene: TRBJ1-1
V gene: TRBV7-9
D gene: -
CDR3 length: 13

CDR3 DNA: TGTGCCATCAGCGAGTCCGATTCACCCCTCCACTTT
CDR3 protein: CAISESDSPLHF
clone size: -
J gene: TRBJ1-6
V gene: TRBV10-3
D gene: -
CDR3 length: 12

CDR3 DNA: TGTGCCTGGAATCCTGAACGAGGCTATGGCTACACCTTC
CDR3 protein: CAWNPERGYGYTF
clone size: -
J gene: TRBJ1-2
V gene: TRBV30
D gene: -
CDR3 length: 13

CDR3 DNA: TGTGCCAGCAGCTTAACAGGGGGCGAATCACCCCTCCACTTT
CDR3 protein: CASSLTGGESPLHF
clone size: -
J gene: TRBJ1-6
V gene: TRBV7-8
D gene: TRBD1
CDR3 length: 14

CDR3 DNA: TGTGCCAGCAGCCTAGCGAATCAAGAGACCCAGTACTTC
CDR3 protein: CASSLANQETQYF
clone size: -
J gene: TRBJ2-5
V gene: TRBV7-3
D gene: -
CDR3 length: 13

CDR3 DNA: TGCGCCAGCAGCCCGGCCCCGGGACTCCGTACCTACGAGCAGTACTTC
CDR3 protein: CASSPAPGLRTYEQYF
clone size: -
J gene: TRBJ2-7
V gene: TRBV5-1
D gene: -
CDR3 length: 16

CDR3 DNA: TGTGCCAGCAGCTTCGGGACAGACCACGGGGAGCTGTTTTTT
CDR3 protein: CASSFGTDHGELFF
clone size: -
J gene: TRBJ2-2
V gene: TRBV5-4
D gene: TRBD1
CDR3 length: 14

CDR3 DNA: TGTGCCAGCAGCAAACCCCGACTAGCGGGGCTGACAGATACGCAGTATTTT
CDR3 protein: CASSKPRLAGLTDTQYF
clone size: -
J gene: TRBJ2-3
V gene: TRBV21-1
D gene: -
CDR3 length: 17

CDR3 DNA: TGCGCCAGCAGCTTCGGGACAGCAACTAATTCACCCCTCCACTTT
CDR3 protein: CASSFGTATNSPLHF
clone size: -
J gene: TRBJ1-6
V gene: TRBV5-1
D gene: TRBD1
CDR3 length: 15

CDR3 DNA: TGCGCCAGCAGCTTGACAGGGGGGAACACTGAAGCTTTCTTT
CDR3 protein: CASSLTGGNTEAFF
clone size: -
J gene: TRBJ1-1
V gene: TRBV5-1
D gene: TRBD1
CDR3 length: 14

CDR3 DNA: TGTGCCAGCAGCCCGAGAGTGACTGCGGACACTGAAGCTTTCTTT
CDR3 protein: CASSPRVTADTEAFF
clone size: -
J gene: TRBJ1-1
V gene: TRBV7-2
D gene: -
CDR3 length: 15

CDR3 DNA: TGCAGCGTGAGGGCCCACACCGGGGAGCTGTTTTTT
CDR3 protein: CSVRAHTGELFF
clone size: -
J gene: TRBJ2-2
V gene: TRBV29-1
D gene: -
CDR3 length: 12

CDR3 DNA: TGTGCCAGCAGCTTAACGAGTAAGAACACTGAAGCTTTCTTT
CDR3 protein: CASSLTSKNTEAFF
clone size: once
J gene: TRBJ1-1
V gene: TRBV11-3
D gene: -
CDR3 length: 14

CDR3 DNA: TGTGCCAGCAGCACATATTCCGGGACAGGGGAGTCCGGGGAGCTGTTTTTT
CDR3 protein: CASSTYSGTGESGELFF
clone size: -
J gene: TRBJ2-2
V gene: TRBV7-9
D gene: TRBD1
CDR3 length: 17

CDR3 DNA: TGTGCCAGCAGCTTATGGACAGGGTCCACAGATACGCAGTATTTT
CDR3 protein: CASSLWTGSTDTQYF
clone size: -
J gene: TRBJ2-3
V gene: TRBV7-2
D gene: TRBD1
CDR3 length: 15

CDR3 DNA: TGTGCCAGCAGCGGGAGGACAGGCTCGAACACCGGGGAGCTGTTTTTT
CDR3 protein: CASSGRTGSNTGELFF
clone size: once
J gene: TRBJ2-2
V gene: TRBV9
D gene: TRBD1
CDR3 length: 16

CDR3 DNA: TGTGCCAGCAGTTTACCCGGGACATCCGCACCCACCTTC
CDR3 protein: CASSLPGTSAPTF
clone size: -
J gene: TRBJ1-2
V gene: TRBV28
D gene: -
CDR3 length: 13

CDR3 DNA: TGTGCCAGCAGCGTACTTTCTCGACAGGCCTACAATGAGCAGTTCTTC
CDR3 protein: CASSVLSRQAYNEQFF
clone size: -
J gene: TRBJ2-1
V gene: TRBV9
D gene: -
CDR3 length: 16

CDR3 DNA: TGTGCCAGCAGTTTGAGCCGGACGGCAAGCGGGAGGATAGAGTTCTTC
CDR3 protein: CASSLSRTASGRIEFF
clone size: -
J gene: TRBJ2-1
V gene: TRBV27
D gene: TRBD2
CDR3 length: 16

CDR3 DNA: TGCGCCAGCAGCTTGCGGCTTCTAGAAGTGGCCGGGGAGCTGTTTTTT
CDR3 protein: CASSLRLLEVAGELFF
clone size: -
J gene: TRBJ2-2
V gene: TRBV5-1
D gene: -
CDR3 length: 16

CDR3 DNA: TGTGCCTGGACTATACAGGGGAACACTGAAGCTTTCTTT
CDR3 protein: CAWTIQGNTEAFF
clone size: -
J gene: TRBJ1-1
V gene: TRBV30
D gene: -
CDR3 length: 13

CDR3 DNA: TGTGCCAGAAGCTTGATAGGGAGACCCTACGAGCAGTACTTC
CDR3 protein: CARSLIGRPYEQYF
clone size: -
J gene: TRBJ2-7
V gene: TRBV5-3
D gene: -
CDR3 length: 14

CDR3 DNA: TGTGCCTGGAGTTCCGGGACAGCTGCAACTAATGAAAAACTGTTTTTT
CDR3 protein: CAWSSGTAATNEKLFF
clone size: once
J gene: TRBJ1-4
V gene: TRBV30
D gene: TRBD1
CDR3 length: 16

CDR3 DNA: TGTGCCAGCAGTGAAACGGACAGGGTCTACGAGCAGTACTTC
CDR3 protein: CASSETDRVYEQYF
clone size: -
J gene: TRBJ2-7
V gene: TRBV6-1
D gene: TRBD1
CDR3 length: 14

CDR3 DNA: TGTGCCAGTAGCGTGACAGGGAAGGGGTCACCCCTCCACTTT
CDR3 protein: CASSVTGKGSPLHF
clone size: -
J gene: TRBJ1-6
V gene: TRBV19
D gene: TRBD1
CDR3 length: 14

CDR3 DNA: TGTGCCAGCAGTTTGGGCAGGGGGGCGACTGAGCAGTACTTC
CDR3 protein: CASSLGRGATEQYF
clone size: -
J gene: TRBJ2-7
V gene: TRBV27
D gene: -
CDR3 length: 14

CDR3 DNA: TGCAGCGTTGAACTCGAACAGGCGAACCTCTACGAGCAGTACTTC
CDR3 protein: CSVELEQANLYEQYF
clone size: -
J gene: TRBJ2-7
V gene: TRBV29-1
D gene: -
CDR3 length: 15

CDR3 DNA: TGTGCCAGCAGAGGGACTAGCGGGGGACTGAACACCGGGGAGCTGTTTTTT
CDR3 protein: CASRGTSGGLNTGELFF
clone size: -
J gene: TRBJ2-2
V gene: TRBV4-2
D gene: TRBD2
CDR3 length: 17

CDR3 DNA: TGTGCCAGCAGCTTAAGTCAGCGTAATTCACCCCTCCACTTT
CDR3 protein: CASSLSQRNSPLHF
clone size: -
J gene: TRBJ1-6
V gene: TRBV7-6
D gene: -
CDR3 length: 14

CDR3 DNA: TGTGCCAGCAGTCTTAGAGATACGCAGTATTTT
CDR3 protein: CASSLRDTQYF
clone size: -
J gene: TRBJ2-3
V gene: TRBV28
D gene: -
CDR3 length: 11

CDR3 DNA: TGTGCCAGCAGCCAAGATAGGACTTTTGGCCCTTACGAGCAGTACTTC
CDR3 protein: CASSQDRTFGPYEQYF
clone size: -
J gene: TRBJ2-7
V gene: TRBV4-2
D gene: -
CDR3 length: 16

CDR3 DNA: TGTGCCAGTAGTATTCCAGGACTGGAGGCTTTCTTT
CDR3 protein: CASSIPGLEAFF
clone size: -
J gene: TRBJ1-1
V gene: TRBV19
D gene: -
CDR3 length: 12

CDR3 DNA: TGTGCCACCAGTGATCCAGGGTTCGCCTATGGCTACACCTTC
CDR3 protein: CATSDPGFAYGYTF
clone size: once
J gene: TRBJ1-2
V gene: TRBV24-1
D gene: -
CDR3 length: 14

CDR3 DNA: TGTGCCAGCAGCCTGGAGGTCGGGAGCAATCAGCCCCAGCATTTT
CDR3 protein: CASSLEVGSNQPQHF
clone size: -
J gene: TRBJ1-5
V gene: TRBV4-2
D gene: -
CDR3 length: 15

CDR3 DNA: TGCAGCCCATACGCGAGCTCTGGAAACACCATATATTTT
CDR3 protein: CSPYASSGNTIYF
clone size: -
J gene: TRBJ1-3
V gene: TRBV29-1
D gene: -
CDR3 length: 13

CDR3 DNA: TGTGCCTGGAGTATCCCGGATGAGCAGTTCTTC
CDR3 protein: CAWSIPDEQFF
clone size: -
J gene: TRBJ2-1
V gene: TRBV30
D gene: -
CDR3 length: 11

CDR3 DNA: TGCGCCAGCAGCTTGCAGGGAGGGAGGACTGAAGCTTTCTTT
CDR3 protein: CASSLQGGRTEAFF
clone size: -
J gene: TRBJ1-1
V gene: TRBV5-1
D gene: -
CDR3 length: 14

CDR3 DNA: TGTGCCAGCAGTGATTCAGGGCCCAACACTGAAGCTTTCTTT
CDR3 protein: CASSDSGPNTEAFF
clone size: -
J gene: TRBJ1-1
V gene: TRBV2
D gene: -
CDR3 length: 14

CDR3 DNA: TGTGCCAGCTCACTACAGGGGGCCTTTCGTTCACCCCTCCACTTT
CDR3 protein: CASSLQGAFRSPLHF
clone size: once
J gene: TRBJ1-6
V gene: TRBV18
D gene: TRBD1
CDR3 length: 15

CDR3 DNA: TGTGCCAGCAGTTCCCGCCTCCGGGAGAATCAGCCCCAGCATTTT
CDR3 protein: CASSSRLRENQPQHF
clone size: -
J gene: TRBJ1-5
V gene: TRBV27
D gene: -
CDR3 length: 15

CDR3 DNA: TGCGCCAGCGGGACTAGCGGGCGGTACGAGCAGTACTTC
CDR3 protein: CASGTSGRYEQYF
clone size: -
J gene: TRBJ2-7
V gene: TRBV5-1
D gene: TRBD2
CDR3 length: 13

CDR3 DNA: TGTGCCAGCAGCCCCACGGGGGGGCAGGGAGATACGCAGTATTTT
CDR3 protein: CASSPTGGQGDTQYF
clone size: -
J gene: TRBJ2-3
V gene: TRBV7-3
D gene: TRBD2
CDR3 length: 15

CDR3 DNA: TGTGCCAGCAGCCCGGACAGGGCCTACTATGGCTACACCTTC
CDR3 protein: CASSPDRAYYGYTF
clone size: -
J gene: TRBJ1-2
V gene: TRBV7-8
D gene: TRBD1
CDR3 length: 14

CDR3 DNA: TGTGCCAGCAGCTTAGCGCAGGGGTACACCTACGAGCAGTACTTC
CDR3 protein: CASSLAQGYTYEQYF
clone size: -
J gene: TRBJ2-7
V gene: TRBV7-8
D gene: -
CDR3 length: 15

CDR3 DNA: TGCGCCAGCAGCTTTGAGGTCGATAGGACAGATACGCAGTATTTT
CDR3 protein: CASSFEVDRTDTQYF
clone size: -
J gene: TRBJ2-3
V gene: TRBV5-1
D gene: -
CDR3 length: 15

CDR3 DNA: TGTGCCTGGACCTTAGGGGACTTTCAAGGTTCAGCTTTCTTT
CDR3 protein: CAWTLGDFQGSAFF
clone size: -
J gene: TRBJ1-1
V gene: TRBV30
D gene: -
CDR3 length: 14

CDR3 DNA: TGTGCCAGCAGCTTAAAGACAGGGAGTCAGCCCCAGCATTTT
CDR3 protein: CASSLKTGSQPQHF
clone size: once
J gene: TRBJ1-5
V gene: TRBV7-2
D gene: TRBD1
CDR3 length: 14

CDR3 DNA: TGTGCCAGCAGAATGGCCAGGACAGGATCCTACGAGCAGTACTTC
CDR3 protein: CASRMARTGSYEQYF
clone size: -
J gene: TRBJ2-7
V gene: TRBV6-5
D gene: TRBD1
CDR3 length: 15

CDR3 DNA: TGCAGCGTTGGGAAGGGACTCACTGAAGCTTTCTTT
CDR3 protein: CSVGKGLTEAFF
clone size: -
J gene: TRBJ1-1
V gene: TRBV29-1
D gene: -
CDR3 length: 12

CDR3 DNA: TGCGCCAGCAGCTTGCGGCAGGGGGGCACCGGGGAGCTGTTTTTT
CDR3 protein: CASSLRQGGTGELFF
clone size: -
J gene: TRBJ2-2
V gene: TRBV5-1
D gene: -
CDR3 length: 15

CDR3 DNA: TGCGCCAGCACCCGAAGGGGGGGCACTGAAGCTTTCTTT
CDR3 protein: CASTRRGGTEAFF
clone size: few
J gene: TRBJ1-1
V gene: TRBV5-1
D gene: -
CDR3 length: 13

CDR3 DNA: TGTGCCAGCAGACAGACAGGGGGCGGCCACTATGGCTACACCTTC
CDR3 protein: CASRQTGGGHYGYTF
clone size: -
J gene: TRBJ1-2
V gene: TRBV28
D gene: TRBD1
CDR3 length: 15

CDR3 DNA: TGTGCCAGCAGCTTAACAGGCACGAATCAGCCCCAGCATTTT
CDR3 protein: CASSLTGTNQPQHF
clone size: -
J gene: TRBJ1-5
V gene: TRBV7-9
D gene: -
CDR3 length: 14

CDR3 DNA: TGTGCCACCAGCCGATCTTTGGGGAGCTATAATTCACCCCTCCACTTT
CDR3 protein: CATSRSLGSYNSPLHF
clone size: few
J gene: TRBJ1-6
V gene: TRBV15
D gene: -
CDR3 length: 16

CDR3 DNA: TGTGCCAGCAGCGTTAACAGGGGGTATAATTCACCCCTCCACTTT
CDR3 protein: CASSVNRGYNSPLHF
clone size: -
J gene: TRBJ1-6
V gene: TRBV7-2
D gene: TRBD1
CDR3 length: 15

CDR3 DNA: TGCGCCAGCAGCTTAAACCCAGGGGCCGACGGCTACACCTTC
CDR3 protein: CASSLNPGADGYTF
clone size: -
J gene: TRBJ1-2
V gene: TRBV5-1
D gene: -
CDR3 length: 14

CDR3 DNA: TGCAGCGTTGAAGGGTTACCGGGACTAGCTATCGCCCTCTCCTACAATGAGCAGTTCTTC
CDR3 protein: CSVEGLPGLAIALSYNEQFF
clone size: -
J gene: TRBJ2-1
V gene: TRBV29-1
D gene: TRBD2
CDR3 length: 20

CDR3 DNA: TGTGCCAGCAGTCCCCCCGGACCGCCGGGGGGCTACACCTTC
CDR3 protein: CASSPPGPPGGYTF
clone size: -
J gene: TRBJ1-2
V gene: TRBV28
D gene: -
CDR3 length: 14